This TCR beta chain was recorded in a study of Graves' ophthalmopathy and Graves' hyperthyroidism. The overall study: Peripheral blood (taken before any treatment) was collected at initial diagnosis.

V shed 10 bases and J 3 bases; nucleotides not matched to a gene: 3. Germline lookup yields CDR1 MNHEY and CDR2 SVGEGT. The CDR3 has 11 residues. This clonotype was seen more than once but under ten times. Amplification from RNA transcripts yielded the TCR beta CDR3 regions. HTBI primers were employed in first-round RT-PCR, then a second-round multiplex PCR followed. One entry per CDR3 protein results from TCRdb running MiXCR on the multiplex PCR reads. This table has 600,000 to 650,000 distinct CDR3 sequences, 20% to 25% appearing once. The TCR was taken from a woman between 18 and 30 years old with stable Graves' hyperthyroidism. Some clones in this sample may be carry-over from other donors' samples. V is TRBV6-2 or TRBV6-3 and J is TRBJ2-7; 7 nucleotides match TRBD2. Sequenced material: peripheral blood. This chain's CDR3 is CAIGGNYEQYF. In nucleotides, the CDR3 is TGTGCCATCGGGGGGAACTACGAGCAGTACTTC.